The 19 T cell receptor beta chains below were found in one sample sequenced in a study of blood T cells in healthy people across ages. Next came a second PCR, run for 7 to 11 cycles, which used a sample-barcoded 5' primer along with a J-beta primer mix. TCRdb re-called the 5' RACE reads through MiXCR, storing one row per CDR3 protein. The repertoire includes hundreds of thousands of distinct CDR3 sequences, 25% to 30% of them detected once, and less than 3.5% sits in the top ten. The same sample was also used in a study of T cells of mothers and their children.

The sample taken for sequencing was blood. Source of these receptors: a boy aged 10-17 years in good health.

This clonotype has more than one count but fewer than ten. J is TRBJ1-2 and V is TRBV7-2; D gene unclear. V was pared by 8 bases and J by 7 bases, with 20 bases between. CDR3 length equals 14 residues. The germline CDR1 and CDR2 sequences are SGHTA and FQGNSA. In DNA, the CDR3 is TGTGCCAGCTCAGAGCGGGCATCGTTCCTTGGCTACACCTTC. Translation gives CASSERASFLGYTF. Combining the CDR3 with reference TRBV7-2 and TRBJ1-2 gives the whole variable domain GAGVSQSPSNKVTEKGKDVELRCDPISGHTALYWYRQSLGQGLEFLIYFQGNSAPDKSGLPSDRFSAERTGGSVSTLTIQRTQQEDSAVYLCASSERASFLGYTFGSGTRLTVV.

The chain recombines TRBV5-1 with TRBJ2-3; TRBD2 aligns across 8 bases. Looked up from germline, CDR1 is SGHRS and CDR2 is YFSETQ. V trimming: 3 bases; J trimming: 2 bases; junction bases outside the gene matches: 5. This CDR3 has 15 residues. Here the CDR3 reads CASSSAGEHTDTQYF. The CDR3 coding sequence is TGCGCCAGCAGCTCAGCGGGGGAACACACAGATACGCAGTATTTT.

The gene calls are TRBV4-2 and TRBJ2-7, with D maybe TRBD2 (5 bases). V lost 0 bases and J 6 bases, leaving 12 bases between the germline ends. Germline V gene lookup returns CDR1 LGHNA and CDR2 YNFKEQ. The length of the CDR3 is 14 residues. The CDR3 spells CASSQDGTRGEQYF. CDR3 DNA sequence: TGTGCCAGCAGCCAAGACGGAACTAGAGGCGAGCAGTACTTC.

The chain couples TRBV5-1 to TRBJ2-1; D is perhaps TRBD1 (5 bases). Per the germline V gene, CDR1 is SGHRS and CDR2 is YFSETQ. The CDR3 length is 13 residues. V lost 4 bases, J lost 10 bases, and 15 bases lay in between. CDR3 nucleotide sequence: TGCGCCAGCAGCCTACTCCAGGGAAACGAGCAGTTCTTC. The encoded protein is CASSLLQGNEQFF.

Only a few counts were recorded for this clonotype. This sequence joins TRBV6-6 and TRBJ2-1; D may be TRBD1 or TRBD2 (5 bases each). The tail of the sequence fits TRBJ2-5 better, so the J call may be wrong. Germline assignment: CDR1 MNHNY and CDR2 SVGAGI (reference sequence). The CDR3 extends over 15 amino acids. The CDR3 region is CASTGPRGLEETQYF. DNA of the CDR3: TGTGCCAGCACTGGGCCACGGGGCCTGGAAGAGACCCAGTACTTC.

This rearrangement joins TRBV9 to TRBJ2-1; tentatively, D is TRBD2 (6 bases). CDR1 and CDR2 from the germline V gene are SGDLS and YYNGEE. The CDR3 consists of 17 residues. The germline V and J ends were trimmed by 4 bases and 0 bases, with 17 bases remaining between them. The CDR3 here is CASSPSIAVSSYNEQFF. CDR3 sequence (DNA): TGTGCCAGCAGCCCCTCAATAGCGGTTAGCTCCTACAATGAGCAGTTCTTC.

This clonotype was found a few times. The gene calls are TRBV5-1 and TRBJ2-7; D is undetermined. CDR3 length: 15 residues. Germline V CDR1 and CDR2: SGHRS, YFSETQ. V gave up 5 bases and J gave up 1 base, with 16 bases separating them. The CDR3 nucleotides are TGCGCCAGCAGTCACGCTCCCGGACGGTCCTACGAGCAGTACTTC. This encodes CASSHAPGRSYEQYF.

This clonotype was detected a few times. The rearrangement uses TRBV4-1 and TRBJ1-2; 9 nucleotides agree with TRBD1. This CDR3 has 15 residues. V dropped 1 base and J dropped 5; count of bases not matched to a gene: 5. CDR1 and CDR2 (germline): MGHRA, YSYEKL. CDR3 bases: TGCGCCAGCAGCCAAGGGACAGGGGTGGTTTATGGCTACACCTTC. It translates to CASSQGTGVVYGYTF.

Comments on this clonotype: One junction end disagrees with the germline gene, perhaps due to a read error. The chain uses TRBV7-9 and TRBJ1-5; D perhaps matches TRBD1 (5 bases). Germline V gene lookup returns CDR1 SEHNR and CDR2 FQNEAQ (reference sequence). This CDR3 is built from 14 residues. In DNA, the CDR3 is TGTGCAAGCAGTTCCCGGGACCAAAATCAGCCCCAGCATTTT. Its protein is CASSSRDQNQPQHF.

This clonotype was counted only a few times. The chain employs TRBV12-3 or TRBV12-4 and TRBJ1-2, with D maybe TRBD1 (5 bases). V lost 7 bases to trimming and J lost 3 bases, with 15 bases between them. This CDR3 region has 14 residues. The CDR3 DNA is TGTGCCAGCAAAGCCCATGGGGGACACTATGGCTACACCTTC. The encoded protein is CASKAHGGHYGYTF.

The rearrangement uses TRBV14 and TRBJ2-5; possible D gene TRBD2, 6 bases. The J call may be mistaken, given a closer DNA end match to TRBJ2-1. Germline CDR1 SGHDN, CDR2 FVKESK. The CDR3 is 15 residues long. The CDR3 DNA follows: TGTGCCAGCAGCCAAGTGGCGGGACTGTACAATGAGCAGTTCTTC. Translation gives CASSQVAGLYNEQFF.

This chain connects TRBV7-2 to TRBJ1-5; 9 bases line up with TRBD1. Per germline, CDR1 SGHTA and CDR2 FQGNSA. The CDR3 has 17 residues. J was trimmed by 4 bases and V by 1 base; bases with no gene match: 8. This chain's CDR3 is CASSLVGTGRGNQPQHF. The CDR3 DNA reads TGTGCCAGCAGCTTAGTCGGGACAGGGAGAGGGAATCAGCCCCAGCATTTT.

In regard to this clonotype: A read error may produce the germline difference seen at one junction end. The chain combines TRBV18 with TRBJ1-1, with TRBD1 matching 9 bases. The CDR3 runs to 14 residues. Germline loops: CDR1 KGHSH, CDR2 LQKENI. The CDR3 DNA reads as TGTACCAGCTCAAGACAGGGGGTTTATACTGAAGCTTTCTTT. Translation gives CTSSRQGVYTEAFF.

This clonotype turned up a few times. V is TRBV7-9 and J is TRBJ2-5, with 9 bases aligning to TRBD1. Trimming cost V 5 bases and J 4 bases; bases outside gene matches: 8. CDR3 length equals 15 residues. Germline lookup yields CDR1 SEHNR and CDR2 FQNEAQ (reference sequence). This CDR3 is CASSPGQGTIETQYF. The CDR3 nucleotides are TGTGCCAGCAGCCCGGGACAGGGAACGATAGAGACCCAGTACTTC.

This clonotype has just a few counts. This sequence joins TRBV7-9 and TRBJ1-4; 7 nucleotides line up with TRBD1. The V and J ends lost 4 bases and 5 bases, in that order; junction bases with no gene match: 4. Looked up from germline, CDR1 is SEHNR and CDR2 is FQNEAQ (reference sequence). The CDR3 has 14 residues. CDR3 nucleotide sequence: TGTGCCAGCAGCTCCGGGACAGAAAATGAAAAACTGTTTTTT. Protein: CASSSGTENEKLFF.

The rearrangement joins TRBV4-2 to TRBJ2-6; 7 bases match TRBD1. The V and J ends lost 2 bases and 0 bases, in that order; junction bases with no gene match: 4. Germline-derived CDR1 and CDR2 are LGHNA and YNFKEQ. This CDR3 has 17 amino acids. The CDR3 spells CASSQLSGGSGANVLTF. In DNA form, the CDR3 reads TGTGCCAGCAGCCAACTTTCAGGGGGCTCTGGGGCCAACGTCCTGACTTTC.

This clonotype has just a few counts. The gene calls are TRBV10-3 and TRBJ2-3, with D maybe TRBD1 (5 bases). Deletions cut 0 bases from V and 5 bases from J, with 21 bases between. This CDR3 region has 18 residues. Per germline, CDR1 ENHRY and CDR2 SYGVKD. In DNA form, the CDR3 reads TGTGCCATCAGTGAGTCGACTCAAGGGGCAATGGTGATAGATACGCAGTATTTT. This encodes CAISESTQGAMVIDTQYF.

CDR3 in DNA: TGTGCCAGCAGCTGGGACAGGGCAGATACGCAGTATTTT. Its translation is CASSWDRADTQYF. The chain joins TRBV11-3 to TRBJ2-3, with 9 bases that match TRBD1. V gave up 4 bases and J gave up 4 bases; unmatched junction bases: 0. Germline CDR1 is SGHNT and CDR2 is YENEEA. This CDR3 is 13 amino acids long.

The J gene is TRBJ2-5, the V gene TRBV19; a possible D gene is TRBD1 (6 bases). CDR3 length: 15 residues. Trimming left V 4 bases short and J 0 bases short, with 12 bases between. CDR1 is LNHDA, CDR2 SQIVND, per germline (reference sequence). CDR3 region: CASSNRVPYQETQYF. In DNA, the CDR3 is TGTGCCAGTAGTAACAGGGTACCCTACCAAGAGACCCAGTACTTC.